Detailed here is one TCR beta chain. Antigen specificity is unknown. These data come from a study of T cells in narcolepsy. About the study: Patients with NT1 or NT2 and healthy control donors were enrolled. Points from the study as a whole: Autoreactive clonotypes reportedly recurred in blood of same and different patients, not controls. In some patient and control memory CD4+ samples, autoreactive clones were absent. Same-patient CSF and blood CD4+ T cell clonotypes included HCRT-specific and TRIB2-specific autoreactive ones.

Germline CDR1 and CDR2: DFQATT and SNEGSKA (reference sequence). V dropped 0 bases and J dropped 6 bases, with 0 bases sitting between them. The CDR3 length is 10 residues. Generated by immunoSEQ multiplex PCR, the TCRdb table keeps only in-frame clones and is missing some. The table lists roughly 23,000 clones, roughly four fifths of them singletons. This clonotype was obtained from a human donor in good health. The V gene is TRBV20-1, the J gene TRBJ1-5; D ambiguous. Material: memory (CD45RA-) CD4+ T cells from blood. CDR3 loop: CSARDQPQHF. The CDR3 DNA is TGCAGTGCTAGAGATCAGCCCCAGCATTTT.